The present entry profiles one T cell receptor (beta chain) with its context. The sample belongs to a study of blood T cell repertoires in COVID-19. Study as a whole: COVID-19 samples from acute and convalescent phases originated in the United States, Italy and Spain. PBMCs, B-cell-depleted T cells, or T cells provided the cDNA or gDNA that made up the material.

Per the original data handling: Amplification from reference gene primers served as the basis for estimated nucleated cell counts. Sequencing was performed with immunoSEQ multiplex PCR; in TCRdb, only in-frame clones are kept and a portion is missing. V, J and clone size are taken as reported in that table, and D and trimming were inferred from the DNA itself. The sample holds roughly 160,000 clones, 80% to 90% seen once. Germline V gene lookup returns CDR1 SGHTS and CDR2 YDEGEE. This CDR3 has 15 residues. Trimming shortened V by 4 bases and J by 4 bases, and 17 bases separated the two germline ends.

The sequence derives from a woman aged 60-75 years who had recovered from COVID-19. Sequencing input: peripheral blood. This sequence joins TRBV5-8 and TRBJ2-5; a possible D gene is TRBD1 (6 bases). The DNA for the CDR3 is TGTGCCAGCAGCGGACGTGGCAGGGGCGGAGAGACCCAGTACTTC. Protein: CASSGRGRGGETQYF. The variable domain in full, with the rest retrieved from reference TRBV5-8 and TRBJ2-5, is EAGVTQSPTHLIKTRGQQATLRCSPISGHTSVYWYQQALGLGLQFLLWYDEGEERNRGNFPPRFSGRQFPNYSSELNVNALELEDSALYLCASSGRGRGGETQYFGPGTRLLVL.